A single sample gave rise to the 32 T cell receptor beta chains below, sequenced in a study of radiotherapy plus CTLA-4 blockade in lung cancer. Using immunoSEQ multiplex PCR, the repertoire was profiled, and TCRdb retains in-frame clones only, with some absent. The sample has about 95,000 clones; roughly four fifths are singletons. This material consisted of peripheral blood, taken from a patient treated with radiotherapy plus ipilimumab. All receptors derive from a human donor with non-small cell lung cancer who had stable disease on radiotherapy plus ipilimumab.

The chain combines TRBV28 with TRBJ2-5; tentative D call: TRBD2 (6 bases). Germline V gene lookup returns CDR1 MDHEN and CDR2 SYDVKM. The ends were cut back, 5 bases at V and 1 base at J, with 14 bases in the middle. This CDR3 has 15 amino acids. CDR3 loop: CASSPLAASQETQYF. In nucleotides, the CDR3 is TGTGCCAGCAGTCCCTTAGCGGCGAGCCAAGAGACCCAGTACTTC. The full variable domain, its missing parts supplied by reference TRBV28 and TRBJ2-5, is DVKVTQSSRYLVKRTGEKVFLECVQDMDHENMFWYRQDPGLGLRLIYFSYDVKMKEKGDIPEGYSVSREKKERFSLILESASTNQTSMYLCASSPLAASQETQYFGPGTRLLVL.

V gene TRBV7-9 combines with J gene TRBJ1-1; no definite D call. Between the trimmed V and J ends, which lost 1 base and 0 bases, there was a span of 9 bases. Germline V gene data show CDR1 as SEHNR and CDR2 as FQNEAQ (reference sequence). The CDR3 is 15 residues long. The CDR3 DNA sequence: TGTGCCAGCAGCTTAGGGGTGACGGTGAACACTGAAGCTTTCTTT. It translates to CASSLGVTVNTEAFF.

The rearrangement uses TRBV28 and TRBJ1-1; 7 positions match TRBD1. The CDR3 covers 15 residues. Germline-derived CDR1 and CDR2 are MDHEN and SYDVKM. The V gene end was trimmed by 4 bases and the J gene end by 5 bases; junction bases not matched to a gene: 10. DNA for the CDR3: TGTGCCAGCAGTTCCACTTTACAGGGGAGGACTGAAGCTTTCTTT. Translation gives CASSSTLQGRTEAFF.

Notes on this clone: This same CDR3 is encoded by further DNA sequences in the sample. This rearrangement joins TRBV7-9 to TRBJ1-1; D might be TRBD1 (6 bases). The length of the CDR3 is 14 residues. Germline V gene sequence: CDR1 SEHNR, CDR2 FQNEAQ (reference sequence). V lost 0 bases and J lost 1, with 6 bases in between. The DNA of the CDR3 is TGTGCCAGCAGCTTAGCAGGGGGGAACACTGAAGCTTTCTTT. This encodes CASSLAGGNTEAFF.

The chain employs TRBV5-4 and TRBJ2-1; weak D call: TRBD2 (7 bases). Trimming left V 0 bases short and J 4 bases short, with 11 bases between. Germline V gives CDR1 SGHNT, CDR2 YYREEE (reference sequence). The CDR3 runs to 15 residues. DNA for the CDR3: TGTGCCAGCAGCTTGGGGGGGGGCCAATACAATGAGCAGTTCTTC. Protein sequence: CASSLGGGQYNEQFF.

The CDR3 reads CATSRDGTGGAVFGYTF. CDR3 DNA: TGTGCCACCAGCAGAGATGGGACAGGGGGCGCCGTCTTTGGCTACACCTTC. This chain connects TRBV15 to TRBJ1-2; 12 bases align to TRBD1. V was clipped by 0 bases and J by 7 bases; unmatched bases: 9. There are 17 residues in the CDR3. CDR1 is LNHNV and CDR2 is YYDKDF in the germline V gene (reference sequence).

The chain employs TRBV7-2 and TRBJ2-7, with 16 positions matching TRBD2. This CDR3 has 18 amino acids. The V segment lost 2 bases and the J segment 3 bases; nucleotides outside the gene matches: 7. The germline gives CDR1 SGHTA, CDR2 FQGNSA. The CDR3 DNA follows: TGTGCCAGCAGCTTACGGGGACTAGCGGGGGGGCAAGGCTACGAGCAGTACTTC. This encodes CASSLRGLAGGQGYEQYF. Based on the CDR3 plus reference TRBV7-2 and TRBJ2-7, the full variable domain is GAGVSQSPSNKVTEKGKDVELRCDPISGHTALYWYRQSLGQGLEFLIYFQGNSAPDKSGLPSDRFSAERTGGSVSTLTIQRTQQEDSAVYLCASSLRGLAGGQGYEQYFGPGTRLTVT.

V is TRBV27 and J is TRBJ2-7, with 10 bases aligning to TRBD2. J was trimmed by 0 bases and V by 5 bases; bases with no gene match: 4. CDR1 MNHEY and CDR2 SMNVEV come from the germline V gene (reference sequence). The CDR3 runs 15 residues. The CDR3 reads CASSGGTSDSYEQYF. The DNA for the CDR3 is TGTGCCAGCAGTGGGGGGACTAGCGACTCCTACGAGCAGTACTTC.

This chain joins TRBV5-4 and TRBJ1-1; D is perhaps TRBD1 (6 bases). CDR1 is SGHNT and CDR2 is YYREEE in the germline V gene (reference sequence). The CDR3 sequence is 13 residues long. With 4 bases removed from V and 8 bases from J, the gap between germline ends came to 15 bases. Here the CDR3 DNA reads TGTGCCAGCAGCCTAACCGGGACACTCGAAGCTTTCTTT. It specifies CASSLTGTLEAFF.

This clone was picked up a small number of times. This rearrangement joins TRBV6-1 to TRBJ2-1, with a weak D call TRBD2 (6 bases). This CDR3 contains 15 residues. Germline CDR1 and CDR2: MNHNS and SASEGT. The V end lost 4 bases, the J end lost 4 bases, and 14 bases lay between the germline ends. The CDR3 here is CASSGGATTYNEQFF. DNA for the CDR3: TGTGCCAGCAGTGGCGGGGCCACCACTTACAATGAGCAGTTCTTC.

The CDR3 region is CASSKTRAGHTQYF. CDR3 bases: TGTGCCAGCAGCAAGACTCGAGCGGGGCATACGCAGTATTTT. The chain links TRBV21-1 to TRBJ2-3; whether TRBD2, the table's D call, matches the DNA was not checked. TRBV21-1 is assigned pseudogene status. The CDR3 has 14 residues.

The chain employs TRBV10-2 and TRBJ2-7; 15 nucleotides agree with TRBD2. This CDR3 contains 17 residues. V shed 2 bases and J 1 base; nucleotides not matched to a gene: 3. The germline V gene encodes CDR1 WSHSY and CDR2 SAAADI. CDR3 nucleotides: TGCGCCAGCAGTGAGCCAGGACTAGCGGGAGGGTCCTACGAGCAGTACTTC. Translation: CASSEPGLAGGSYEQYF.

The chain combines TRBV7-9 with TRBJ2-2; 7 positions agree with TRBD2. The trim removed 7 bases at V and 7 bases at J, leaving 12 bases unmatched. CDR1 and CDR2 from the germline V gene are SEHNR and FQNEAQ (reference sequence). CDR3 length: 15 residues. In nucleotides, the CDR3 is TGTGCCAGCATATCAACGGGAGGTTTAAGCGGGGAGCTGTTTTTT. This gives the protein CASISTGGLSGELFF.

The CDR3 spells CASRSGSSSYEQYF. In DNA form, the CDR3 reads TGTGCCAGCAGATCCGGGTCGAGCTCCTACGAGCAGTACTTC. The V gene is TRBV6-5, the J gene TRBJ2-5, with D hard to call. The J call is uncertain, as TRBJ2-7 better fits the DNA end. The CDR3 loop spans 14 amino acids. Germline assignment: CDR1 MNHEY and CDR2 SVGAGI.

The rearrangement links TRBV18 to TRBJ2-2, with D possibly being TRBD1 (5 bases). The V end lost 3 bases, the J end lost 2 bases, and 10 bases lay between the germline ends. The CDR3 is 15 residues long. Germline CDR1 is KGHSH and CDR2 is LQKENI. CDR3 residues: CASSPAQGNTGELFF. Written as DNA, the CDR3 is TGTGCCAGCTCACCGGCCCAGGGCAACACCGGGGAGCTGTTTTTT.

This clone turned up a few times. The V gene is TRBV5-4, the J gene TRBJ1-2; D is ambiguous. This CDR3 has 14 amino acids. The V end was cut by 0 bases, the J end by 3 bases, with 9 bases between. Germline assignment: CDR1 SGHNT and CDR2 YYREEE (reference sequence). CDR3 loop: CASSLEPEDYGYTF. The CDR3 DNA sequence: TGTGCCAGCAGCTTGGAACCAGAGGACTATGGCTACACCTTC.

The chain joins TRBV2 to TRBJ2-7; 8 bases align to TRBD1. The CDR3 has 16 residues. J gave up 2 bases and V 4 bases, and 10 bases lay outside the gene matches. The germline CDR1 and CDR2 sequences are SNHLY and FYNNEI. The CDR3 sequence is CASSARTGWPPYEQYF. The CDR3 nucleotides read TGTGCCAGCAGTGCTCGGACAGGGTGGCCGCCCTACGAGCAGTACTTC.

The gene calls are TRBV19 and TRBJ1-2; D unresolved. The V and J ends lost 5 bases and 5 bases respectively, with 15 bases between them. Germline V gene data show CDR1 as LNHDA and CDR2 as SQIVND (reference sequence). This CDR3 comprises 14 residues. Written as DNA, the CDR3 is TGTGCCAGTAGTCCCAAGACCCGGTGGTATGGCTACACCTTC. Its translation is CASSPKTRWYGYTF.

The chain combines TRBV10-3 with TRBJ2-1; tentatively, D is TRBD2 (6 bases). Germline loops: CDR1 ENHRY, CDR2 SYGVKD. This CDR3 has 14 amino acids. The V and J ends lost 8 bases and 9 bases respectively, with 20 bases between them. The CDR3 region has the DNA TGTGCCATCTCATTATCGACTAGTGTGCGTGAGCAGTTCTTC. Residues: CAISLSTSVREQFF.

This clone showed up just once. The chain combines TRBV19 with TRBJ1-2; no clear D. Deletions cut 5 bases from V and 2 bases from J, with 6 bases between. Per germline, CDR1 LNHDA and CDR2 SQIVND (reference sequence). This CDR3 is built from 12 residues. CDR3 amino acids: CASSRQNYGYTF. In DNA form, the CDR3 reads TGTGCCAGTAGTCGTCAGAACTATGGCTACACCTTC.

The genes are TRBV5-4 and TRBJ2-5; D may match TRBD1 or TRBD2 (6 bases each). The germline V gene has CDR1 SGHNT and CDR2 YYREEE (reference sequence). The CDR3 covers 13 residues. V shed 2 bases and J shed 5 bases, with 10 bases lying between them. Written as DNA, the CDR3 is TGTGCCAGCAGCTTAGGGGGGCTTGAGACCCAGTACTTC. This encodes CASSLGGLETQYF.

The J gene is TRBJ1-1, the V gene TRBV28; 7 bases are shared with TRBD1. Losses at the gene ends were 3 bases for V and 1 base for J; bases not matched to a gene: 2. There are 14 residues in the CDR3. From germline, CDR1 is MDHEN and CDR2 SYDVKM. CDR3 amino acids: CASSFGDRNTEAFF. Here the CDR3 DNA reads TGTGCCAGCAGTTTTGGGGACAGGAACACTGAAGCTTTCTTT.

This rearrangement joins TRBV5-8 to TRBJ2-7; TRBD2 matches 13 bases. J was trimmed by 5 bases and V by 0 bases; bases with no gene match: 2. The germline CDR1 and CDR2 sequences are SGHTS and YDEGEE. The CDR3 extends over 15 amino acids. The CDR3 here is CASSLGTSGGNEQYF. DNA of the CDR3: TGTGCCAGCAGCTTGGGGACTAGCGGGGGCAACGAGCAGTACTTC.

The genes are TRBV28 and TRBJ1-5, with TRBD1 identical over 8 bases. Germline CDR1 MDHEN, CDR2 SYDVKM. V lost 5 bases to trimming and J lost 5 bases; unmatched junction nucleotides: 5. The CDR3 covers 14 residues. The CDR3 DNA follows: TGTGCCAGCAGTCAACAGGGGGTCGATCAGCCCCAGCATTTT. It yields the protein CASSQQGVDQPQHF.

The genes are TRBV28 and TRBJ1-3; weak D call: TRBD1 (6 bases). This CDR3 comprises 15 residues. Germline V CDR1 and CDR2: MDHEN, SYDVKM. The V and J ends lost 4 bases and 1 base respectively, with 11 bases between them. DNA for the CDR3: TGTGCCAGCAGTTCCCCCACAGGGTCTGGAAACACCATATATTTT. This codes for CASSSPTGSGNTIYF. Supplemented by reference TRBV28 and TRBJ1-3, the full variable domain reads DVKVTQSSRYLVKRTGEKVFLECVQDMDHENMFWYRQDPGLGLRLIYFSYDVKMKEKGDIPEGYSVSREKKERFSLILESASTNQTSMYLCASSSPTGSGNTIYFGEGSWLTVV.

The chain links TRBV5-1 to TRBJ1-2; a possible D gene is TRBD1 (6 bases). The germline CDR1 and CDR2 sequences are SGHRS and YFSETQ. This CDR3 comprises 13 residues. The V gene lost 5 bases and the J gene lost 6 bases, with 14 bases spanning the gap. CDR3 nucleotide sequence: TGCGCCAGCAGTATGGACAGCTCTAATGGCTACACCTTC. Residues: CASSMDSSNGYTF.

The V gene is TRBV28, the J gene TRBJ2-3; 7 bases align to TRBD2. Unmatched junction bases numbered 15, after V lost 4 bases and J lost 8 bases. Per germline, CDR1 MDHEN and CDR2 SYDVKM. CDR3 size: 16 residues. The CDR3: CASSSIRTRAIGTQYF. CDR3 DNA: TGTGCCAGCAGTTCAATACGGACTAGAGCTATAGGTACGCAGTATTTT.

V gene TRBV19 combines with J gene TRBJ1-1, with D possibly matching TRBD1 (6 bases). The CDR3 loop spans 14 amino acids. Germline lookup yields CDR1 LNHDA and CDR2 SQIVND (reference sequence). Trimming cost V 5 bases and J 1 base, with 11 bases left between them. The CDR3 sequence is CASSGGHRNTEAFF. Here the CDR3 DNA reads TGTGCCAGTAGTGGGGGACATCGGAACACTGAAGCTTTCTTT.

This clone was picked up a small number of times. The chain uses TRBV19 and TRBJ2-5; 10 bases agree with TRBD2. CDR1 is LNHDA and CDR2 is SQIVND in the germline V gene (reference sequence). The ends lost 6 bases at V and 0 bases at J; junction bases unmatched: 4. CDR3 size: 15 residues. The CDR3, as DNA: TGTGCCAGTAGCTATAGCGGGGGGAACCAAGAGACCCAGTACTTC. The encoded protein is CASSYSGGNQETQYF.

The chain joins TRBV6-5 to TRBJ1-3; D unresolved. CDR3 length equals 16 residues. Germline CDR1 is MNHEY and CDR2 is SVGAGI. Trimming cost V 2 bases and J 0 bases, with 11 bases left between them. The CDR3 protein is CASSYTSPISGNTIYF. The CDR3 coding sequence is TGTGCCAGCAGTTACACTTCCCCTATCTCTGGAAACACCATATATTTT.

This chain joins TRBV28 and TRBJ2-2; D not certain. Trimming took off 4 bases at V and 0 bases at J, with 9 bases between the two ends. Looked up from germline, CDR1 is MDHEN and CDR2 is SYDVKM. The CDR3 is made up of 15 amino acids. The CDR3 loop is CASSSAFPNTGELFF. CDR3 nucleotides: TGTGCCAGCAGTTCAGCCTTTCCGAACACCGGGGAGCTGTTTTTT.

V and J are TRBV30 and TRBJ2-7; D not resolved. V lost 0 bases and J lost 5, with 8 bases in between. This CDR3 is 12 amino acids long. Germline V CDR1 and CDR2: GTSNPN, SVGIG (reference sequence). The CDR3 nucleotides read TGTGCCTGGAGTGTACTGGGTCACGAGCAGTACTTC. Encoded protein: CAWSVLGHEQYF.